A single sample is the source of the 20 T cell receptor beta chains below, sequenced in a study of blood T cell repertoires in COVID-19. Sequencing used immunoSEQ multiplex PCR; TCRdb keeps in-frame clones, though not all of them. The repertoire has about 180,000 clones, about 80% of them found once; the top ten carry approximately 15%. Sequencing was performed on PBMCs or T cells enriched from blood (not recorded which). All receptors derive from a man in his 60s who had been exposed to COVID-19.

The chain recombines TRBV7-3 with TRBJ2-5; no clear D. CDR3 length: 15 residues. The V end was cut by 1 base, the J end by 1 base, with 10 bases between. Germline values: CDR1 SGHTA, CDR2 FQGTGA. CDR3 sequence (DNA): TGTGCCAGCAGCTTAAGTGGTGGAGTCCAAGAGACCCAGTACTTC. Amino acids: CASSLSGGVQETQYF.

This clone was observed once. CDR3 sequence reads: CASSQVMDRDGYTF. The CDR3 DNA is TGTGCCAGCAGCCAAGTTATGGACAGGGATGGCTACACCTTC. The chain recombines TRBV3-1 (or the pseudogene TRBV3-2) with TRBJ1-2; 8 nucleotides align to TRBD1. This CDR3 is built from 14 residues. V shed 1 base, J shed 6 bases, and the junction held 4 bases outside the gene matches. CDR1 and CDR2 from the germline V gene are LGHDT and YNNKEL (reference sequence).

This clone was picked up a small number of times. This chain joins TRBV12-5 and TRBJ1-1, with TRBD1 matching over 9 bases. CDR3 length: 15 amino acids. The ends lost 5 bases at V and 1 base at J; junction bases unmatched: 5. Germline V gene sequence: CDR1 LGHNT, CDR2 FRNRAP. CDR3 sequence reads: CASGTGGVRNTEAFF. CDR3 nucleotide sequence: TGTGCTAGTGGTACAGGGGGCGTTCGGAACACTGAAGCTTTCTTT.

V usage is TRBV20-1 and J usage is TRBJ2-7; TRBD2 agrees at 8 bases. The CDR3 extends over 13 amino acids. The germline V gene has CDR1 DFQATT and CDR2 SNEGSKA (reference sequence). The junction had 4 bases not matched to a gene; V was cut back by 3 bases and J by 3 bases. CDR3 region: CSASGLAGYEQYF. In nucleotides, the CDR3 is TGCAGTGCTAGTGGCCTAGCGGGCTACGAGCAGTACTTC.

The chain couples TRBV5-1 to TRBJ2-3, with D maybe TRBD1 (5 bases). Per germline, CDR1 SGHRS and CDR2 YFSETQ. Deletions cut 7 bases from V and 0 bases from J, with 15 bases between. CDR3 length: 15 amino acids. CDR3 coding DNA: TGCGCCAGCTCGAGGCAGGGCGGTAGCACAGATACGCAGTATTTT. The encoded protein is CASSRQGGSTDTQYF. The entire variable domain, with the rest obtained from reference TRBV5-1 and TRBJ2-3, is as follows: KAGVTQTPRYLIKTRGQQVTLSCSPISGHRSVSWYQQTPGQGLQFLFEYFSETQRNKGNFPGRFSGRQFSNSRSEMNVSTLELGDSALYLCASSRQGGSTDTQYFGPGTRLTVL.

The V call is TRBV7-3, the J call TRBJ2-2; 7 bases are shared with TRBD2. J was trimmed by 5 bases and V by 2 bases; bases with no gene match: 5. Germline CDR1 is SGHTA and CDR2 is FQGTGA. The CDR3 sequence is 15 residues long. CDR3: CASSLLGEGTGELFF. The CDR3 nucleotides read TGTGCCAGCAGCTTACTGGGGGAGGGGACCGGGGAGCTGTTTTTT.

The V and J genes are TRBV3-1 (or the pseudogene TRBV3-2) and TRBJ2-3; TRBD2 matches 7 bases. The V gene end was trimmed by 1 base and the J gene end by 8 bases; junction bases not matched to a gene: 6. The CDR3 extends over 14 amino acids. From germline, CDR1 is LGHDT and CDR2 YNNKEL (reference sequence). CDR3 sequence reads: CASSQVGAGVTQYF. Written as DNA, the CDR3 is TGTGCCAGCAGCCAAGTCGGGGCGGGAGTTACGCAGTATTTT.

The chain employs TRBV19 and TRBJ2-5; D gene ambiguous. This CDR3 has 13 residues. The germline V gene has CDR1 LNHDA and CDR2 SQIVND (reference sequence). V shed 3 bases and J shed 5 bases, with 10 bases lying between them. The CDR3 sequence: CASSILARETQYF. The CDR3 bases are TGTGCCAGTAGTATCCTCGCGAGGGAGACCCAGTACTTC.

This clone was found once. At one of its ends the junction is not consistent with the germline gene, which may arise from a read error. The chain couples TRBV9 to TRBJ2-7; 8 bases map to TRBD1. The CDR3 is 14 residues long. Germline V CDR1 and CDR2: SGDLS, YYNGEE. CDR3 sequence (DNA): TGTGCCAGCAGCTTGTCAGGGGGCTCCAACGAGCAGTACTTC. Its protein is CASSLSGGSNEQYF.

This clone occurred a few times. The chain links TRBV12-3 or TRBV12-4 to TRBJ1-2; D is undetermined. The CDR3 extends over 13 amino acids. V was clipped by 2 bases and J by 4 bases, with 8 bases between them. The CDR3 reads CASSLSGSYGYTF. The CDR3 DNA is TGTGCCAGCAGTTTATCGGGAAGCTATGGCTACACCTTC.

This chain connects TRBV6-5 to TRBJ2-2, with D possibly matching TRBD2 (6 bases). Trimming stripped 5 bases from V and 5 bases from J, with 15 bases between. Germline-derived CDR1 and CDR2 are MNHEY and SVGAGI. CDR3 length: 15 residues. The CDR3 region is CASSTAGTQTGELFF. CDR3 DNA: TGTGCCAGCAGTACGGCCGGGACTCAAACCGGGGAGCTGTTTTTT.

This clone was seen more than once but under ten times. CDR3 nucleotide sequence: TGCGCCAGCAGCTGGAGGGGCGTCGCCTACGAGCAGTACTTC. This gives the protein CASSWRGVAYEQYF. The J gene is TRBJ2-7, the V gene TRBV5-1; tentatively, D is TRBD2 (6 bases). CDR3 length equals 14 residues. The germline V gene encodes CDR1 SGHRS and CDR2 YFSETQ. The germline V and J ends were trimmed by 3 bases and 2 bases, with 12 bases remaining between them.

The chain recombines TRBV3-1 (or the pseudogene TRBV3-2) with TRBJ1-2, with D hard to call. The V gene's germline CDR1 is LGHDT and CDR2 YNNKEL (reference sequence). CDR3 length: 14 residues. Trimming stripped 1 base from V and 2 bases from J, with 8 bases between. The CDR3 region has the DNA TGTGCCAGCAGCCAAGGAGGTCAGAACTATGGCTACACCTTC. This sequence encodes CASSQGGQNYGYTF.

This CDR3 is CASTPWASGRGEQFF. The CDR3 DNA reads TGTGCCAGCACCCCCTGGGCTAGCGGGAGAGGTGAGCAGTTCTTC. V is TRBV27 and J is TRBJ2-1, with 10 bases identical to TRBD2. The CDR3 is 15 amino acids. The V gene's germline CDR1 is MNHEY and CDR2 SMNVEV (reference sequence). V shed 7 bases, J shed 9 bases, and the junction held 12 bases outside the gene matches.

This chain joins TRBV28 and TRBJ1-2, with D maybe TRBD1 (5 bases). Per germline, CDR1 MDHEN and CDR2 SYDVKM. This CDR3 region has 14 residues. V gave up 5 bases and J gave up 5 bases, with 15 bases separating them. The CDR3 DNA reads as TGTGCCAGCAGTCCCGGGGGGGTATTATATGGCTACACCTTC. Protein product: CASSPGGVLYGYTF.

The chain links TRBV29-1 to TRBJ1-4; D is uncertain. This CDR3 is built from 15 residues. The V end was cut by 5 bases, the J end by 0 bases, with 13 bases between. Germline CDR1 reads SQVTM; CDR2 reads ANQGSEA. CDR3 amino acids: CSVSWRGTTNEKLFF. Here the CDR3 DNA reads TGCAGCGTTTCGTGGAGAGGAACAACTAATGAAAAACTGTTTTTT.

The CDR3 DNA is TGTGCCAGCAGGCGCAGGGAGGGTTTGGAGACCCAGTACTTC. Protein sequence: CASRRREGLETQYF. The V gene is TRBV27, the J gene TRBJ2-5; 7 bases are shared with TRBD2. The CDR3 totals 14 residues. The V segment lost 6 bases and the J segment 5 bases; nucleotides outside the gene matches: 9. Per the germline V gene, CDR1 is MNHEY and CDR2 is SMNVEV (reference sequence).

The chain has TRBV19 and TRBJ2-5; 10 bases agree with TRBD2. The CDR3 consists of 15 residues. Germline lookup yields CDR1 LNHDA and CDR2 SQIVND (reference sequence). The V gene end was trimmed by 5 bases and the J gene end by 6 bases; junction bases not matched to a gene: 9. CDR3 nucleotides: TGTGCCAGTAGTCCGGGGACTAGCGTGGTACAGACCCAGTACTTC. It encodes CASSPGTSVVQTQYF. Full variable domain (remainder filled in from reference TRBV19 and TRBJ2-5): DGGITQSPKYLFRKEGQNVTLSCEQNLNHDAMYWYRQDPGQGLRLIYYSQIVNDFQKGDIAEGYSVSREKKESFPLTVTSAQKNPTAFYLCASSPGTSVVQTQYFGPGTRLLVL.

This clone has only one observation. The CDR3 reads CSVGQGGEKLFF. The CDR3 DNA reads TGCAGCGTGGGACAGGGAGGTGAAAAACTGTTTTTT. The chain employs TRBV29-1 and TRBJ1-4, with TRBD1 identical over 9 bases. V shed 6 bases, J shed 7 bases, and the junction held 3 bases outside the gene matches. The CDR3 is made up of 12 amino acids. Germline V gene lookup returns CDR1 SQVTM and CDR2 ANQGSEA. The full variable domain, its missing parts supplied by reference TRBV29-1 and TRBJ1-4, is SAVISQKPSRDICQRGTSLTIQCQVDSQVTMMFWYRQQPGQSLTLIATANQGSEATYESGFVIDKFPISRPNLTFSTLTVSNMSPEDSSIYLCSVGQGGEKLFFGSGTQLSVL.

There are a few counts of this clone. The gene calls are TRBV5-4 and TRBJ2-7; 14 nucleotides match TRBD2. The V gene's germline CDR1 is SGHNT and CDR2 YYREEE (reference sequence). The V segment lost 3 bases and the J segment 4 bases; nucleotides outside the gene matches: 6. This CDR3 contains 16 residues. CDR3 DNA: TGTGCCAGCAGCTCCGCAGGGACTAGCGGGAGTTACGAGCAGTACTTC. Its protein is CASSSAGTSGSYEQYF.